This T cell receptor (beta chain) is drawn from a study of metastatic and nonmetastatic thyroid tumors. On the study more broadly: Across blood and tumor or nodule tissue, repertoires from malignant and benign thyroid patients were compared with one another.

TCRdb reanalyzed the PCR reads via MiXCR. The sample consists of about 12,000 clones, more than 25% of them appearing once. J gave up 1 base and V 5 bases, and 8 bases lay outside the gene matches. The CDR3 contains 16 residues. Germline V lookup: CDR1 SGHAT, CDR2 FQNNGV. Study-level results: Malignant tumors reportedly showed significantly higher TCR beta diversity than benign nodules in both blood and tumor.

A remark on this clone: Its specificity is unknown.

Until they underwent thyroid surgery, no patient had received any treatment. The TCR sequence derives from a male donor with papillary thyroid cancer or a benign thyroid nodule (not recorded which). Some clones in this sample may be carry-over from other donors' samples. The rearrangement uses TRBV11-2 and TRBJ2-7, with 10 nucleotides matching TRBD2. Sequenced input: adjacent normal tissue. The CDR3 here is CASSITSGIRSYEQYF. CDR3 sequence (DNA): TGTGCCAGCAGCATAACTAGCGGGATCCGTTCCTACGAGCAGTACTTC.